This TCR beta chain was captured by sequencing in a study of blood T cell repertoires in COVID-19. Study background: Spain, Italy and the United States supplied samples that represented acute and convalescent COVID-19. T cells, B-cell-depleted T cells, or PBMCs provided the cDNA or gDNA that served as material.

The CDR3 runs to 15 residues. V lost 4 bases to trimming and J lost 3 bases; unmatched junction nucleotides: 6. CDR1 is SNHLY and CDR2 is FYNNEI in the germline V gene. This clone was picked up a small number of times. Per the authors' pipeline: How many nucleated cells were present was estimated from reference gene primer amplification. Profiling relied on immunoSEQ multiplex PCR, and the TCRdb table lists in-frame clones only, not all of them. That table gives V, J and clone size, and the DNA gave D and trimming. Of about 200,000 clones listed, about 90% are singletons. This chain connects TRBV2 to TRBJ1-3, with TRBD1 matching 7 bases. The sequence was obtained from a man aged 40-49 years with active or convalescent COVID-19. Source material: peripheral blood. The CDR3 loop is CASSAAGTVGNTIYF. The CDR3 DNA reads as TGTGCCAGCAGTGCCGCGGGGACAGTTGGAAACACCATATATTTT.